This T cell receptor (beta chain) was recovered during a study of blood T cell repertoires in COVID-19. Study information: COVID-19 samples from acute and convalescent phases originated in the United States, Italy and Spain. Sample material is recorded as cDNA or gDNA derived from T cells, B-cell-depleted T cells, or PBMCs.

CDR1 and CDR2 (germline): SGHDT, YYEEEE. This CDR3 has 18 amino acids. The V end lost 1 base, the J end lost 0 bases, and 17 bases lay between the germline ends. Original methodology: Amplification of reference gene primers provided the estimated nucleated cell counts. This table comes from immunoSEQ multiplex PCR, and its TCRdb copy is limited to in-frame clones, with some not included. V, J and clone size are taken as reported in that table, and D and trimming were inferred from the DNA itself. The top ten clones hold approximately 15% of a sample with about 190,000 clones, about 86% of them seen once.

The sequence came from a man aged 25-45 years with active or convalescent COVID-19. The sequenced sample consisted of peripheral blood. The chain couples TRBV5-6 to TRBJ1-5; possibly TRBD1 for D (6 bases). CDR3 amino acids: CASSLRQGPFDSNQPQHF. CDR3 nucleotide sequence: TGTGCCAGCAGCTTGCGCCAGGGGCCCTTCGATAGCAATCAGCCCCAGCATTTT. The full variable domain, in which reference TRBV5-6 and TRBJ1-5 provide the parts outside the CDR3, is DAGVTQSPTHLIKTRGQQVTLRCSPKSGHDTVSWYQQALGQGPQFIFQYYEEEERQRGNFPDRFSGHQFPNYSSELNVNALLLGDSALYLCASSLRQGPFDSNQPQHFGDGTRLSIL.